This entry lists 12 T cell receptor beta chains sequenced from one sample in a study of blood T cell repertoires in COVID-19. Data came from immunoSEQ multiplex PCR; TCRdb stores just in-frame clones and leaves some out. This sample has about 300,000 clones, with over 80% found just once. Material: peripheral blood. The receptors were sampled from a woman in her thirties or forties who had recovered from COVID-19.

The V gene is TRBV3-1 (or the pseudogene TRBV3-2), the J gene TRBJ1-2; 7 bases fit TRBD1. Germline V gives CDR1 LGHDT, CDR2 YNNKEL (reference sequence). Germline trimming cut 4 bases from V and 6 bases from J; bases unmatched to any gene: 11. The CDR3 consists of 15 residues. Written as DNA, the CDR3 is TGTGCCAGCAGCCCTAGGGACAGACCTCCGGATGGCTACACCTTC. It encodes CASSPRDRPPDGYTF.

The chain combines TRBV6-5 with TRBJ2-1; TRBD2 matches at 16 bases. CDR1 is MNHEY and CDR2 is SVGAGI in the germline V gene. The CDR3 sequence is 15 residues long. V gave up 6 bases and J gave up 10 bases; unmatched junction bases: 6. The CDR3 loop is CASRPGLAGGREQFF. The DNA of the CDR3 is TGTGCCAGCAGGCCGGGACTAGCGGGGGGGCGGGAGCAGTTCTTC.

This chain uses TRBV5-4 with TRBJ1-1; D is perhaps TRBD1 (5 bases). CDR1 is SGHNT, CDR2 YYREEE, per germline (reference sequence). The length of the CDR3 is 11 residues. The V end was cut by 4 bases, the J end by 11 bases, with 12 bases between. The chain's CDR3 is CASSPGTGAFF. For the CDR3, the DNA is TGTGCCAGCAGCCCCGGGACTGGGGCTTTCTTT.

V is TRBV18 and J is TRBJ2-2; D gene ambiguous. The V and J ends lost 0 bases and 1 base respectively, with 9 bases between them. The germline V gene has CDR1 KGHSH and CDR2 LQKENI. The CDR3 covers 16 residues. The CDR3: CASSPPNSRNTGELFF. CDR3 sequence (DNA): TGTGCCAGCTCACCACCTAACTCCCGGAACACCGGGGAGCTGTTTTTT. Full variable domain (rest looked up from reference TRBV18 and TRBJ2-2): NAGVMQNPRHLVRRRGQEARLRCSPMKGHSHVYWYRQLPEEGLKFMVYLQKENIIDESGMPKERFSAEFPKEGPSILRIQQVVRGDSAAYFCASSPPNSRNTGELFFGEGSRLTVL.

The rearrangement joins TRBV11-2 to TRBJ1-1; D ambiguous. CDR1 and CDR2 from the germline V gene are SGHAT and FQNNGV. CDR3 size: 13 residues. With 3 bases removed from V and 8 bases from J, the gap between germline ends came to 13 bases. This chain's CDR3 is CASSFSGGSEAFF. The DNA for the CDR3 is TGTGCCAGCAGCTTTTCGGGAGGGTCAGAAGCTTTCTTT.

The rearrangement uses TRBV19 and TRBJ2-3, with 7 bases that match TRBD2. Germline V lookup: CDR1 LNHDA, CDR2 SQIVND (reference sequence). The CDR3 loop spans 16 amino acids. Germline trimming cut 5 bases from V and 2 bases from J; bases unmatched to any gene: 10. This chain's CDR3 is CASSPGRLAVTDTQYF. The CDR3 nucleotides are TGTGCCAGTAGTCCCGGACGTCTAGCGGTCACAGATACGCAGTATTTT.

In the case of this clone: One junction end does not reproduce the germline sequence, and a read error may be involved. The chain couples TRBV2 to TRBJ1-5; D unclear. This CDR3 spans 10 amino acids. CDR1 and CDR2 (germline): SNHLY, FYNNEI. The chain's CDR3 is CASSDPGLNF. For the CDR3, the DNA is TGTGCCAGCAGTGACCCGGGATTGAATTTT. Using reference TRBV2 and TRBJ1-5 for the parts outside the CDR3, the full variable domain is EPEVTQTPSHQVTQMGQEVILRCVPISNHLYFYWYRQILGQKVEFLVSFYNNEISEKSEIFDDQFSVERPDGSNFTLKIRSTKLEDSAMYFCASSDPGLNFGDGTRLSIL.

The genes are TRBV10-1 and TRBJ2-7; a weak D match, TRBD2 (6 bases). Germline V gene sequence: CDR1 WNHNN, CDR2 SYGVQD (reference sequence). V was pared by 6 bases and J by 9 bases, with 18 bases between. The CDR3 is 13 residues long. The CDR3 protein is CASSTGLGRVQYF. CDR3 nucleotides: TGCGCCAGCAGCACGGGACTGGGCCGCGTGCAGTACTTC.

This clone was picked up a small number of times. The CDR3 here is CASSQAGTGINYGYTF. CDR3 coding DNA: TGCGCCAGCAGCCAAGCGGGGACAGGCATAAACTATGGCTACACCTTC. The chain employs TRBV4-1 and TRBJ1-2; 8 bases agree with TRBD1. The CDR3 is 16 residues long. V lost 1 base to trimming and J lost 2 bases; unmatched junction nucleotides: 6. The V gene's germline CDR1 is MGHRA and CDR2 YSYEKL.

The genes are TRBV5-6 and TRBJ1-2; D call uncertain. The CDR3 is 13 amino acids. Germline V lookup: CDR1 SGHDT, CDR2 YYEEEE. Trimming took 2 bases from V and 4 from J, leaving 9 bases between them. For the CDR3, the DNA is TGTGCCAGCAGCTTCCCGTCCCTCTATGGCTACACCTTC. Translating it yields CASSFPSLYGYTF.

The rearrangement uses TRBV6-5 and TRBJ1-2; weak D call: TRBD1 (5 bases). The germline CDR1 and CDR2 sequences are MNHEY and SVGAGI. The CDR3 consists of 13 residues. The V gene lost 6 bases and the J gene lost 8 bases, with 16 bases spanning the gap. CDR3 in amino acids: CASRRTSPSGYTF. As DNA, the CDR3 is TGTGCCAGCAGGCGGACATCTCCGTCCGGCTACACCTTC.

The chain uses TRBV27 and TRBJ2-1; 10 nucleotides align to TRBD2. There are 16 residues in the CDR3. CDR1 is MNHEY and CDR2 is SMNVEV in the germline V gene (reference sequence). Germline trimming cut 2 bases from V and 6 bases from J; bases unmatched to any gene: 7. The CDR3 spells CASSLPQRGGRNEQFF. CDR3 nucleotide sequence: TGTGCCAGCAGTTTACCCCAGCGGGGGGGCCGCAATGAGCAGTTCTTC.